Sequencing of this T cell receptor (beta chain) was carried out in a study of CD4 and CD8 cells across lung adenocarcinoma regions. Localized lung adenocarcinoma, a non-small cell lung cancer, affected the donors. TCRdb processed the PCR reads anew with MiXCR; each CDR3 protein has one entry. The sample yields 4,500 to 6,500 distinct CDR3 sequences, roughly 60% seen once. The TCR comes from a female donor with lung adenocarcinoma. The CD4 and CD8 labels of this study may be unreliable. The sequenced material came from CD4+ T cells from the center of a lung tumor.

The CDR3 spells CASSGTNNPNSYNEQFF. The CDR3 DNA is TGCGCCAGTTCGGGGACTAACAACCCAAACTCCTACAATGAGCAGTTCTTC. The chain is built from TRBV23-1 and TRBJ2-1; TRBD2 matches at 7 bases. TRBV23-1 falls under the ORF class, with uncertain function. V shed 9 bases, J shed 0 bases, and the junction held 14 bases outside the gene matches. This CDR3 comprises 17 residues.